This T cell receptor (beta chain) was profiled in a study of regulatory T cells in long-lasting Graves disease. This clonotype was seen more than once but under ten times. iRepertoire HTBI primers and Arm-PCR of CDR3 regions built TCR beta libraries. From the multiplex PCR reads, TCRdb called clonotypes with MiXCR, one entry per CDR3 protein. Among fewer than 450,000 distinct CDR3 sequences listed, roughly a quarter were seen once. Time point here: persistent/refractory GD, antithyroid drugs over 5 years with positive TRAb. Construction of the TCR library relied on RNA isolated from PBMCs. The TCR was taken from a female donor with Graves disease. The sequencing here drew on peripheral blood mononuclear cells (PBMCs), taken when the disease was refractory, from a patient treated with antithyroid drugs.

CDR3 bases: TGTGCCATCAGTGGCGTCTCAGGACTAGAGGAAGAGACCCAGTACTTC. It encodes CAISGVSGLEEETQYF. V usage is TRBV10-3 and J usage is TRBJ2-5; 7 positions match TRBD2. Germline values: CDR1 ENHRY, CDR2 SYGVKD. CDR3 length equals 16 residues. After removal of 4 bases from V and 3 bases from J, the junction contained 11 bases not matched to a gene.